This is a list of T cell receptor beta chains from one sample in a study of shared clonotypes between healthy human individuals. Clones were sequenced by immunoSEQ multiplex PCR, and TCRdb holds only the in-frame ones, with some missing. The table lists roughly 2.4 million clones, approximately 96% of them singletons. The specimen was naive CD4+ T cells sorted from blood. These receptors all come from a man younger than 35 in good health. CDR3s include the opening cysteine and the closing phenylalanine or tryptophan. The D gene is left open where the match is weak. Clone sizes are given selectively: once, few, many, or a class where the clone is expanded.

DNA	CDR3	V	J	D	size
TGTGCCAGCAGTGAAGTGTCAGTTACGAACACCGGGGAGCTGTTTTTT	CASSEVSVTNTGELFF	TRBV2	TRBJ2-2	.	.
TGTGCCACCGGACAGTCAGATACGCAGTATTTT	CATGQSDTQYF	TRBV10-3	TRBJ2-3	.	once
TGTGCCAGCAGAGGGGGAGGGACTGCGCAGTTCTTC	CASRGGGTAQFF	TRBV2	TRBJ2-1	.	once
TGTGCCAGCGGAAACCAGAAGACCTACGAGCAGTACTTC	CASGNQKTYEQYF	TRBV2	TRBJ2-7	.	.
TGTGCCAGCAGCTTAGGGAGGGGGACTAGCACAGATACGCAGTATTTT	CASSLGRGTSTDTQYF	TRBV7-6	TRBJ2-3	.	.
TGTGCCAGCTCATACGGGACAGGAGGAGAGACCCAGTACTTC	CASSYGTGGETQYF	TRBV18	TRBJ2-5	TRBD1	.
TGTGCCAGCAGCAGGGGACTAGCGGAATACAATGAGCAGTTCTTC	CASSRGLAEYNEQFF	TRBV6-5	TRBJ2-1	TRBD2	.
TGTGCCAGTAGTATAGTCCCAGCCATGAACACTGAAGCTTTCTTT	CASSIVPAMNTEAFF	TRBV19	TRBJ1-1	.	.
TGTGCCAGCAGTTTATTCGGCAGGCCGGGAAACACCATATATTTT	CASSLFGRPGNTIYF	TRBV27	TRBJ1-3	.	.
TGTGCCTGGAGCAGTGGGACAGGGAGTTATGGCTACACCTTC	CAWSSGTGSYGYTF	TRBV30	TRBJ1-2	TRBD1	.
TGTGCCAGCAGTTTCACAGGGACTAATGAAAAACTGTTTTTT	CASSFTGTNEKLFF	TRBV6-1	TRBJ1-4	.	.
TGCGCCAGCAGCTTGGGGGGACAAGGCACTGAAGCTTTCTTT	CASSLGGQGTEAFF	TRBV5-1	TRBJ1-1	.	.
TGTGCCAGCAGCCAAGAAAGCGTTCTTACAGATACGCAGTATTTT	CASSQESVLTDTQYF	TRBV4-2	TRBJ2-3	.	.
TGTGCCAGTATAACCCGGGACCGGAACACTGAAGCTTTCTTT	CASITRDRNTEAFF	TRBV19	TRBJ1-1	.	.
TGTGCCAGCAGCTCTAGCGGAGACTCTCCCACCCGGGAGCTGTTTTTT	CASSSSGDSPTRELFF	TRBV5-4	TRBJ2-2	TRBD2	.
TGTGCCAGCAGCTTAGCGGACAGGGCAGCGCGGAAACTGTTTTTT	CASSLADRAARKLFF	TRBV7-2	TRBJ1-4	TRBD1	.
TGTGCCATCAGTGAGTCCAAGACAGGGGTAGGGGGTACGCAGTATTTT	CAISESKTGVGGTQYF	TRBV10-3	TRBJ2-3	TRBD1	once